These 25 T cell receptor beta chains came from one sample sequenced in a study of blood T cell repertoires in COVID-19. This table comes from immunoSEQ multiplex PCR, and its TCRdb copy is limited to in-frame clones, with some not included. Of about 180,000 clones listed, 80% are singletons. Specimen: peripheral blood. Receptors originate from a man between 65 and 85 years old with active or convalescent COVID-19.

The gene calls are TRBV6-2 or TRBV6-3 and TRBJ1-1; weak D call: TRBD1 (5 bases). V was clipped by 4 bases and J by 3 bases, with 15 bases between them. This CDR3 has 15 residues. CDR1 and CDR2 from the germline V gene are MNHEY and SVGEGT. The CDR3 bases are TGTGCCAGCAGTTCCCTTTTCGCCAGGGACACTGAAGCTTTCTTT. It codes for CASSSLFARDTEAFF.

The chain is built from TRBV18 and TRBJ2-1; 10 bases map to TRBD2. Germline CDR1 KGHSH, CDR2 LQKENI. J gave up 1 base and V 3 bases, and 3 bases lay outside the gene matches. The CDR3 consists of 16 residues. CDR3 sequence reads: CASSPPSGRSYNEQFF. CDR3 nucleotide sequence: TGTGCCAGCTCACCTCCTAGCGGGAGATCCTACAATGAGCAGTTCTTC.

V usage is TRBV5-1 and J usage is TRBJ2-1; no definite D call. The CDR3 is 13 residues long. The germline V gene encodes CDR1 SGHRS and CDR2 YFSETQ. The V and J ends lost 0 bases and 8 bases respectively, with 9 bases between them. CDR3 loop: CASSLGTLDEQFF. As DNA, the CDR3 is TGCGCCAGCAGCTTGGGAACTTTAGATGAGCAGTTCTTC. Full variable domain (missing parts from reference TRBV5-1 and TRBJ2-1): KAGVTQTPRYLIKTRGQQVTLSCSPISGHRSVSWYQQTPGQGLQFLFEYFSETQRNKGNFPGRFSGRQFSNSRSEMNVSTLELGDSALYLCASSLGTLDEQFFGPGTRLTVL.

The V and J genes are TRBV10-1 and TRBJ2-3; 8 nucleotides match TRBD2. Losses at the gene ends were 4 bases for V and 4 bases for J; bases not matched to a gene: 13. This CDR3 has 17 residues. The V gene's germline CDR1 is WNHNN and CDR2 SYGVQD (reference sequence). This CDR3 is CASSAYGRGGSADTQYF. The CDR3 DNA is TGCGCCAGCAGTGCGTACGGGAGGGGGGGCAGCGCAGATACGCAGTATTTT.

The V call is TRBV30, the J call TRBJ1-2, with 7 nucleotides matching TRBD1. V gave up 3 bases and J gave up 2 bases; unmatched junction bases: 3. Germline V gene lookup returns CDR1 GTSNPN and CDR2 SVGIG (reference sequence). CDR3 length: 13 amino acids. This chain's CDR3 is CAWRTGQNYGYTF. The CDR3 nucleotides are TGTGCCTGGAGGACGGGACAGAACTATGGCTACACCTTC.

V and J are TRBV5-1 and TRBJ2-6; D remains ambiguous. The V gene lost 6 bases and the J gene lost 1 base, with 11 bases spanning the gap. The CDR3 runs to 15 residues. Germline CDR1 SGHRS, CDR2 YFSETQ. Here the CDR3 DNA reads TGCGCCAGCAAGCTTACTCCGTCTGGGGCCAACGTCCTGACTTTC. Protein: CASKLTPSGANVLTF.

The chain links TRBV15 to TRBJ1-1; possible D gene TRBD1, 5 bases. The CDR3 consists of 14 residues. V gave up 0 bases and J gave up 5 bases, with 10 bases separating them. The V gene's germline CDR1 is LNHNV and CDR2 YYDKDF (reference sequence). As DNA, the CDR3 is TGTGCCACCAGCAGAGACAGGGATAGAACTGAAGCTTTCTTT. Amino acid sequence: CATSRDRDRTEAFF. Supplemented by reference TRBV15 and TRBJ1-1, the full variable domain reads DAMVIQNPRYQVTQFGKPVTLSCSQTLNHNVMYWYQQKSSQAPKLLFHYYDKDFNNEADTPDNFQSRRPNTSFCFLDIRSPGLGDTAMYLCATSRDRDRTEAFFGQGTRLTVV.

This clone has more than one count but fewer than ten. The rearrangement joins TRBV5-6 to TRBJ1-2; D call uncertain. Germline assignment: CDR1 SGHDT and CDR2 YYEEEE. This CDR3 comprises 14 residues. Trimming shortened V by 2 bases and J by 6 bases, and 14 bases separated the two germline ends. The CDR3 region has the DNA TGTGCCAGCAGCTTTGGAGGGAGCCTCGATGGCTACACCTTC. Its translation: CASSFGGSLDGYTF.

The chain is built from TRBV15 and TRBJ1-2; TRBD1 aligns across 7 bases. CDR1 and CDR2 (germline): LNHNV, YYDKDF (reference sequence). Unmatched junction bases numbered 10, after V lost 1 base and J lost 2 bases. The CDR3 consists of 17 residues. The CDR3 nucleotides read TGTGCCACCAGCAGAGTGAGGACAGGCCATCTAAACTATGGCTACACCTTC. This codes for CATSRVRTGHLNYGYTF.

Points on this clone: The sample has other DNA sequences that encode this CDR3 too. This sequence joins TRBV6-5 and TRBJ1-2; 7 nucleotides agree with TRBD1. Germline trimming cut 6 bases from V and 2 bases from J; bases unmatched to any gene: 3. Germline-derived CDR1 and CDR2 are MNHEY and SVGAGI. The CDR3 extends over 13 amino acids. The DNA of the CDR3 is TGTGCCAGCAGCAGACAGGGCAACTATGGCTACACCTTC. Its protein product is CASSRQGNYGYTF.

The chain carries TRBV3-1 (or the pseudogene TRBV3-2) and TRBJ2-7, with 7 bases identical to TRBD1. Trimming removed 5 bases from V and 0 bases from J; junction bases left unmatched: 4. The V gene's germline CDR1 is LGHDT and CDR2 YNNKEL (reference sequence). CDR3 length equals 14 residues. The DNA of the CDR3 is TGTGCCAGCAGCGGGGACAGTCCCTCCTACGAGCAGTACTTC. This codes for CASSGDSPSYEQYF.

This chain links TRBV7-9 with TRBJ2-7; 7 bases are shared with TRBD2. The CDR3 is 12 amino acids. Germline V gene data show CDR1 as SEHNR and CDR2 as FQNEAQ (reference sequence). V dropped 5 bases and J dropped 11; count of bases not matched to a gene: 9. The CDR3 DNA sequence: TGTGCCAGCAGCAGGGACGACCGGGGGGAGTACTTC. Protein: CASSRDDRGEYF. The full variable domain, completed using reference TRBV7-9 and TRBJ2-7, is DTGVSQNPRHKITKRGQNVTFRCDPISEHNRLYWYRQTLGQGPEFLTYFQNEAQLEKSRLLSDRFSAERPKGSFSTLEIQRTEQGDSAMYLCASSRDDRGEYFGPGTRLTVT.

Only one count was recorded for this clone. The rearrangement uses TRBV21-1 and TRBJ2-7; TRBD2, the table's D call, lacks a check against the DNA. TRBV21-1 represents a pseudogene. This CDR3 contains 15 residues. In DNA, the CDR3 is TGTGCCAGCAGCAGCCGACTAGCGGGGACCTACGAGCAGTACTTC. This sequence encodes CASSSRLAGTYEQYF.

About this clone itself: Additional DNA sequences in this sample encode the identical CDR3. V usage is TRBV12-3 or TRBV12-4 and J usage is TRBJ1-3, with D perhaps TRBD1 (5 bases). V shed 5 bases and J shed 7 bases, with 9 bases lying between them. The CDR3 length is 12 residues. The chain's CDR3 is CASSPQGNTIYF. The CDR3 nucleotides read TGTGCCAGCAGTCCTCAGGGTAACACCATATATTTT.

The CDR3 protein is CASSPQADYGYTF. The CDR3 nucleotides are TGTGCCAGCAGCCCCCAGGCTGACTATGGCTACACCTTC. The chain has TRBV7-2 and TRBJ1-2; D gene ambiguous. The CDR3 sequence is 13 residues long. The germline V gene has CDR1 SGHTA and CDR2 FQGNSA. The ends were cut back, 5 bases at V and 3 bases at J, with 10 bases in the middle.

The chain combines TRBV11-2 with TRBJ1-1, with 10 bases identical to TRBD1. The CDR3 spans 16 residues. Germline V gene lookup returns CDR1 SGHAT and CDR2 FQNNGV. V trimming: 4 bases; J trimming: 0 bases; junction bases outside the gene matches: 5. The CDR3 region has the DNA TGTGCCAGCAGCTCTAGGACAGGGGGGATGAACACTGAAGCTTTCTTT. It encodes CASSSRTGGMNTEAFF.

V and J are TRBV4-3 and TRBJ1-4; 7 positions match TRBD1. The germline V gene has CDR1 LGHNA and CDR2 YSLEER. J lost 7 bases, V lost 0 bases, and 11 bases had no gene match. The CDR3 extends over 17 amino acids. The CDR3 region is CASSQDGRRGLSEKLFF. CDR3 sequence (DNA): TGCGCCAGCAGCCAAGATGGACGGAGGGGGCTGTCTGAAAAACTGTTTTTT.

CDR3 in amino acids: CASSQPGTADSPLHF. Written as DNA, the CDR3 is TGTGCCAGCAGCCAACCCGGGACAGCCGACTCACCCCTCCACTTT. The genes are TRBV14 and TRBJ1-6; 7 bases map to TRBD1. Looked up from germline, CDR1 is SGHDN and CDR2 is FVKESK. V was pared by 2 bases and J by 10 bases, with 8 bases of the junction left unmatched. The CDR3 spans 15 residues. The whole variable domain, filled in from reference TRBV14 and TRBJ1-6, reads EAGVTQFPSHSVIEKGQTVTLRCDPISGHDNLYWYRRVMGKEIKFLLHFVKESKQDESGMPNNRFLAERTGGTYSTLKVQPAELEDSGVYFCASSQPGTADSPLHFGNGTRLTVT.

The J gene is TRBJ1-5, the V gene TRBV27; D gene unclear. The CDR3 consists of 14 residues. The germline V gene has CDR1 MNHEY and CDR2 SMNVEV (reference sequence). V was shortened by 3 bases and J by 5 bases, with 11 bases between the two germline ends. CDR3 residues: CASSFSWGDQPQHF. CDR3 coding DNA: TGTGCCAGCAGTTTTTCTTGGGGAGATCAGCCCCAGCATTTT.

This clone was observed once. The chain couples TRBV3-1 (or the pseudogene TRBV3-2) to TRBJ1-1; D ambiguous. This CDR3 spans 13 amino acids. Looked up from germline, CDR1 is LGHDT and CDR2 is YNNKEL (reference sequence). V lost 2 bases, J lost 0 bases, and 4 bases lay in between. CDR3 sequence: CASSQSLNTEAFF. CDR3 DNA sequence: TGTGCCAGCAGCCAAAGCCTGAACACTGAAGCTTTCTTT.

This clone was seen once. V is TRBV28 and J is TRBJ1-2; tentatively, D is TRBD1 (6 bases). Trimming cost V 6 bases and J 3 bases, with 11 bases left between them. Germline V gene lookup returns CDR1 MDHEN and CDR2 SYDVKM. This CDR3 is built from 13 residues. DNA for the CDR3: TGTGCCAGCAGACCGCAGGGGTACTATGGCTACACCTTC. Translated, it gives CASRPQGYYGYTF.

The chain recombines TRBV10-3 with TRBJ2-1; 8 nucleotides agree with TRBD2. CDR3 length equals 13 residues. J lost 9 bases, V lost 10 bases, and 11 bases had no gene match. Germline V gene lookup returns CDR1 ENHRY and CDR2 SYGVKD. The CDR3: CANSREGDTEQFF. CDR3 sequence (DNA): TGTGCCAACAGCCGGGAGGGAGATACTGAGCAGTTCTTC.

This clone turned up a few times. This rearrangement joins TRBV7-8 to TRBJ1-2; D call uncertain. The V gene's germline CDR1 is SGHVS and CDR2 FQNEAQ. With 5 bases removed from V and 3 bases from J, the gap between germline ends came to 10 bases. This CDR3 has 13 amino acids. Here the CDR3 DNA reads TGTGCCAGCAGCGCTATGCGGGACTATGGCTACACCTTC. Its protein is CASSAMRDYGYTF.

This clone was recorded once. The CDR3 nucleotides read TGTGCCAGCAGCTTAGAAACGGGGATGGGTTCACCCCTCCACTTT. Protein product: CASSLETGMGSPLHF. The chain combines TRBV11-2 with TRBJ1-6, with no clear D. Germline V gene sequence: CDR1 SGHAT, CDR2 FQNNGV. This CDR3 has 15 amino acids. Trimming stripped 0 bases from V and 9 bases from J, with 12 bases between.

The CDR3 reads CASSNSGTWGDEQYF. In DNA form, the CDR3 reads TGTGCCAGCAGCAACTCCGGGACTTGGGGAGACGAGCAGTACTTC. This chain links TRBV9 with TRBJ2-7, with D possibly being TRBD2 (6 bases). This CDR3 comprises 15 residues. CDR1 SGDLS and CDR2 YYNGEE come from the germline V gene. V was shortened by 4 bases and J by 5 bases, with 19 bases between the two germline ends.